Described below is a single T cell receptor beta chain sequence and its context. Its antigen is unidentified. This CDR3 comprises 15 residues. Germline loops: CDR1 LNHDA, CDR2 SQIVND (reference sequence). Trimming took 5 bases from V and 9 from J; bases not matched to a gene: 10. Drawing of blood for sampling happened at baseline, at cycle 4 day 1, and at cycle 7 day 1. The data were obtained in a study of OX40 agonist ivuxolimab in advanced cancers. Study in general: Prior therapy, whether anti-PD-1, anti-PD-L1 or anti-CTLA-4, was allowed, and less than 45% had some. Partial responses were observed in three patients, of whom one had hepatocellular carcinoma and two had cutaneous melanoma.

Findings and caveats of the study: Nonresponders, in some cases, also had low normalized T-cell clonal expansion.

The assay was immunoSEQ multiplex PCR, and TCRdb's table has in-frame clones only and misses some. Seen here are about 71,000 clones, around 94% observed once, and the top ten hold 15% to 17%. Here the sequenced sample was CD4+ or CD8+ T cells sorted from blood, taken in a trial of the OX40 agonist ivuxolimab. This chain links TRBV19 with TRBJ2-1; 10 nucleotides align to TRBD1. This clonotype originated in an adult with an advanced solid tumor such as melanoma, head and neck, liver or kidney cancer. The CDR3 sequence is CASSAGRDRGAEQFF. Written as DNA, the CDR3 is TGTGCCAGTAGTGCAGGCCGGGACAGGGGAGCTGAGCAGTTCTTC.